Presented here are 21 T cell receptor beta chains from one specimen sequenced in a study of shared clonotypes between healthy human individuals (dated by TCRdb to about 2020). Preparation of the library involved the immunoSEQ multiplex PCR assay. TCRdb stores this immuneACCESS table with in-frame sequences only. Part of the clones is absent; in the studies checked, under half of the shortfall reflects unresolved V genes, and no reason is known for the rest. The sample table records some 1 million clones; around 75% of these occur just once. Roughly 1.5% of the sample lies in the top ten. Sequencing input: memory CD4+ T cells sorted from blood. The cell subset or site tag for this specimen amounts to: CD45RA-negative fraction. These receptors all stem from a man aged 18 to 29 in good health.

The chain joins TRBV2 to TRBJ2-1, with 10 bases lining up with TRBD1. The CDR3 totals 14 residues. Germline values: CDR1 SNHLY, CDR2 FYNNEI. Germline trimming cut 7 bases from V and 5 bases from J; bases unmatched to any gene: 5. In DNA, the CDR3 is TGTGCCAGCACTCCGGGACAGGGGAACAATGAGCAGTTCTTC. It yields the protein CASTPGQGNNEQFF. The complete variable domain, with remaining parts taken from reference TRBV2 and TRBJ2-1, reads EPEVTQTPSHQVTQMGQEVILRCVPISNHLYFYWYRQILGQKVEFLVSFYNNEISEKSEIFDDQFSVERPDGSNFTLKIRSTKLEDSAMYFCASTPGQGNNEQFFGPGTRLTVL.

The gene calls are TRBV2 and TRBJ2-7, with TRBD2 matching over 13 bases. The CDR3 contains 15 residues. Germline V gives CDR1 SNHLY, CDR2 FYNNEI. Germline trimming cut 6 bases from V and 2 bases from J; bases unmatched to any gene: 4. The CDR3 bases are TGTGCCAGCAGACTAGCGGGAGGGCCGGCCTACGAGCAGTACTTC. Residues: CASRLAGGPAYEQYF.

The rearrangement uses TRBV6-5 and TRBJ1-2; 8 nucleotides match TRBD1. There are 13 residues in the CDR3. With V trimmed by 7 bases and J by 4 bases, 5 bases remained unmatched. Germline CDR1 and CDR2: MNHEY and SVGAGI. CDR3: CASMDRASYGYTF. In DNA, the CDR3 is TGTGCCAGCATGGACAGGGCCAGCTATGGCTACACCTTC.

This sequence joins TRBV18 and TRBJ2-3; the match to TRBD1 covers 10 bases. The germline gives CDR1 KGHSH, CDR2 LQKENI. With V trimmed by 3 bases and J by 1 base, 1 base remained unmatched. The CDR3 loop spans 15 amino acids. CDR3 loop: CASSPGQGGTDTQYF. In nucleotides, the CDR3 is TGTGCCAGCTCACCTGGACAGGGGGGCACAGATACGCAGTATTTT.

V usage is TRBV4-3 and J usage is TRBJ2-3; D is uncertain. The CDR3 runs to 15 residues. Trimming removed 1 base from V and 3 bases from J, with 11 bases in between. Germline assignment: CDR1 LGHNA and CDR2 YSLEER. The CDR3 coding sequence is TGCGCCAGCAGCCAAGGGGGTAGGTGGACAGATACGCAGTATTTT. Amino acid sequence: CASSQGGRWTDTQYF.

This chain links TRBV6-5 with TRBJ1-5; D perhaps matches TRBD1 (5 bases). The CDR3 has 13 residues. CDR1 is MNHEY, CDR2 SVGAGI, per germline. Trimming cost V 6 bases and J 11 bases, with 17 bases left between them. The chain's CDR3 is CASSRAGPGAQHF. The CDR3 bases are TGTGCCAGCAGCCGTGCAGGGCCAGGAGCCCAGCATTTT.

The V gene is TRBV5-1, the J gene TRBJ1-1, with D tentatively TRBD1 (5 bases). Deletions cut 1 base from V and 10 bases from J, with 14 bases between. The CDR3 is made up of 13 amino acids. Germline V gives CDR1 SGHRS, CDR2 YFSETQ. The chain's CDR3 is CASSLSGSGGAFF. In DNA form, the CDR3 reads TGCGCCAGCAGCTTGAGCGGTTCCGGGGGAGCTTTCTTT.

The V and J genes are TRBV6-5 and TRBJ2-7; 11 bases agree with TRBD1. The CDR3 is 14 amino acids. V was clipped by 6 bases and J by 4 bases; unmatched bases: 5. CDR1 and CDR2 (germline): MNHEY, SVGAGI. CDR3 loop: CASSRTGGAYEQYF. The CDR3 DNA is TGTGCCAGCAGCCGGACAGGGGGCGCTTACGAGCAGTACTTC.

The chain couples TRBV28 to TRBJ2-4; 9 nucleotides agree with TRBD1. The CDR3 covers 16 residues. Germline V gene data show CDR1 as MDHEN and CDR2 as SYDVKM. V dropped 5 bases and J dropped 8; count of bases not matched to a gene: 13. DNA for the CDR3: TGTGCCAGCAGTCCTCGGACAGGGGTCCCTGTGGACATTCAGTACTTC. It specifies CASSPRTGVPVDIQYF. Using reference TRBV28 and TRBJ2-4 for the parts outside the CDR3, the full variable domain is DVKVTQSSRYLVKRTGEKVFLECVQDMDHENMFWYRQDPGLGLRLIYFSYDVKMKEKGDIPEGYSVSREKKERFSLILESASTNQTSMYLCASSPRTGVPVDIQYFGAGTRLSVL.

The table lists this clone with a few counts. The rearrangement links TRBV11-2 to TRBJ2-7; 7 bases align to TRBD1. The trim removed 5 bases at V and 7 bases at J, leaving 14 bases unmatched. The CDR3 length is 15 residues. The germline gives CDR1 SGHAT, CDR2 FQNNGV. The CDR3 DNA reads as TGTGCCAGCAGCCTAGCCGGGACACGACAGGGTGAGCAGTACTTC. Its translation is CASSLAGTRQGEQYF.

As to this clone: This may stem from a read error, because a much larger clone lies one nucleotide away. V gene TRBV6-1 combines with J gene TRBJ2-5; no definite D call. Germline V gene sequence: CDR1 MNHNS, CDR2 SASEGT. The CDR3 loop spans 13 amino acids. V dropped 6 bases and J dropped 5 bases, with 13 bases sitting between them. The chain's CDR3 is CASSFISRETQYF. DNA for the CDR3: TGTGCCAGCAGCTTTATCTCGAGGGAGACCCAGTACTTC.

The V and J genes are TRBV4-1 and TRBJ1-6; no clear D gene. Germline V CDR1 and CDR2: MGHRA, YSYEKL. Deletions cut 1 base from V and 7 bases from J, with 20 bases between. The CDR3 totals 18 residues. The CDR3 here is CASSQGVLGGPINSPLHF. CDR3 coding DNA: TGCGCCAGCAGCCAAGGCGTCCTAGGCGGCCCGATCAATTCACCCCTCCACTTT.

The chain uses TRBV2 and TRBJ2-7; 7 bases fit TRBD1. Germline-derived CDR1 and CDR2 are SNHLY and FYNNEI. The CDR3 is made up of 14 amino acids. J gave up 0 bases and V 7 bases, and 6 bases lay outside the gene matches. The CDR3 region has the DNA TGTGCCAGCAAGCTCACAGGGGACTCCTACGAGCAGTACTTC. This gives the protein CASKLTGDSYEQYF. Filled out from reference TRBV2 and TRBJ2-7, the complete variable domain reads EPEVTQTPSHQVTQMGQEVILRCVPISNHLYFYWYRQILGQKVEFLVSFYNNEISEKSEIFDDQFSVERPDGSNFTLKIRSTKLEDSAMYFCASKLTGDSYEQYFGPGTRLTVT.

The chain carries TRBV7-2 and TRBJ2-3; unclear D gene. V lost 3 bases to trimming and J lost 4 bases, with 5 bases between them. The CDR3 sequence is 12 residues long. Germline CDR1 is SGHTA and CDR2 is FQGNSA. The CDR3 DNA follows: TGTGCCAGCAGCTTGGGCCCAGATACGCAGTATTTT. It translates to CASSLGPDTQYF.

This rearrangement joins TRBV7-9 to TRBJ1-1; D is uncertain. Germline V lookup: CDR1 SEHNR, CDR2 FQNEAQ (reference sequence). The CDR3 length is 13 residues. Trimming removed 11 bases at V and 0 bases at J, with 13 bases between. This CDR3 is CARSGQVNTEAFF. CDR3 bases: TGTGCCCGAAGCGGCCAGGTGAACACTGAAGCTTTCTTT.

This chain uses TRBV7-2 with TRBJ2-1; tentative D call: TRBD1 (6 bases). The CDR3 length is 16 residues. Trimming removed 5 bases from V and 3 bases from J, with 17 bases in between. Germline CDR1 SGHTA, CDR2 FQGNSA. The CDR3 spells CASSPGARVVYNEQFF. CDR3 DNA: TGTGCCAGCAGCCCAGGGGCCAGGGTAGTCTACAATGAGCAGTTCTTC.

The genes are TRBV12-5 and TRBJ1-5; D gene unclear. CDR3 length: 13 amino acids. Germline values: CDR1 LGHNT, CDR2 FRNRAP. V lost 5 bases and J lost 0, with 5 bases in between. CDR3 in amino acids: CASGVISNQPQHF. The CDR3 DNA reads TGTGCTAGTGGTGTTATTAGCAATCAGCCCCAGCATTTT.

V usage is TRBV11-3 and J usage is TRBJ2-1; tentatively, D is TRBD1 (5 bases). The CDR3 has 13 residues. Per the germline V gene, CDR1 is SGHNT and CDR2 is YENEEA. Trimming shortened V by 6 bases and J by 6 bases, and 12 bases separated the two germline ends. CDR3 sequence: CASSRLGPNEQFF. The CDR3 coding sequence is TGTGCCAGCAGTCGTCTGGGGCCCAATGAGCAGTTCTTC.

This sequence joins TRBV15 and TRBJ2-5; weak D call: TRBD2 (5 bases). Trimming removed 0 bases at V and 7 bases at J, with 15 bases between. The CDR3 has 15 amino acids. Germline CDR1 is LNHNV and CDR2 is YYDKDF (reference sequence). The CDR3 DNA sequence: TGTGCCACCAGCAGAGAGGGGAGCGGCGGTGGGACCCAGTACTTC. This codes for CATSREGSGGGTQYF.

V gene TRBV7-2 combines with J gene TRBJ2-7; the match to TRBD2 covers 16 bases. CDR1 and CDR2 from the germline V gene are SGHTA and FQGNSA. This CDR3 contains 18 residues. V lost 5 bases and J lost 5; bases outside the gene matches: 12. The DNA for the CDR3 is TGTGCCAGCAGCCTGACCGGGACTAGCGGGAGGGCCGGGAACGAGCAGTACTTC. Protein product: CASSLTGTSGRAGNEQYF.

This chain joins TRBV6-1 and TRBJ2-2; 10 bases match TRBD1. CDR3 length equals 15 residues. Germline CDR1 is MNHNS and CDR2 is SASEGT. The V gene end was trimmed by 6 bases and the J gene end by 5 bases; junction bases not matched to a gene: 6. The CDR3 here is CASRTGQGLTGELFF. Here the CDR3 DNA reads TGTGCCAGCAGAACGGGACAGGGGCTGACCGGGGAGCTGTTTTTT.